Sequencing of this T cell receptor beta chain was carried out in a study of beta chain features in type 1 diabetes. Study-wide findings and caveats: Type 1 diabetes patients showed a moderate but significant shortening of TCRB CDR3s in all four CD4+ subsets.

Trimming pared 9 bases from V and 0 bases from J, leaving 12 bases between. The CDR3 extends over 14 amino acids. CDR1 is LNHDA and CDR2 is SQIVND in the germline V gene (reference sequence). Expressed TCRB transcripts were sequenced because the isolated RNA had all been reverse transcribed beforehand. The data were produced by immunoSEQ multiplex PCR, yet TCRdb's version contains in-frame clones alone and is incomplete. Of about 320,000 clones listed, roughly 15% are singletons. This clone was observed at least ten times. The antigen is unknown. Per donor, one heparinised blood draw averaged approximately 120 mL.

The chain is built from TRBV19 and TRBJ1-3, with D unresolved. The clonotype comes from a man aged 30 to 39 in good health. Sequenced input: central memory CD4+ T cells from blood. CDR3 sequence reads: CASAGRNSGNTIYF. The CDR3 region has the DNA TGTGCCAGCGCCGGGAGGAACTCTGGAAACACCATATATTTT.